A selection of T cell receptor beta chains follows, all from one sample in a study of blood T cell repertoires in COVID-19. Assay: immunoSEQ multiplex PCR; the TCRdb copy retains only in-frame clones and omits some. This table has 100,000 to 150,000 clones, around nine tenths appearing once. Sequenced input: peripheral blood. The origin of the receptors is a man in his sixties with COVID-19, enrolled during active disease. CDR3s include the opening cysteine and the closing phenylalanine or tryptophan. D genes are given only for firm matches. The size field is filled for only some rows; it gives once, few, many or a size class.

j_gene	abundance	d_gene	v_gene	CDR3nt	CDR3aa
TRBJ1-1	.	TRBD1	TRBV28	TGTGCCAGCAGTCCCTGGGACAGCAAAAGCATGAACACTGAAGCTTTCTTT	CASSPWDSKSMNTEAFF
TRBJ1-1	.	.	TRBV24-1	TGTGCCACCAGTGATTCATCAGGGAACACTGAAGCTTTCTTT	CATSDSSGNTEAFF
TRBJ1-3	.	.	TRBV3-1/TRBV3-2	TGTGCCAGCAGCCCCAGGGTGGGCTCTGGAAACACCATATATTTT	CASSPRVGSGNTIYF
TRBJ1-2	.	.	TRBV25-1	TGTGCCAGCAGTGACCGAGGACATTTAATCTACACCTTC	CASSDRGHLIYTF
TRBJ1-2	.	.	TRBV5-5	TGTGCCAGCAGCCCTGGGGGGGGATACTATGGCTACACCTTC	CASSPGGGYYGYTF
TRBJ1-5	.	TRBD1	TRBV7-2	TGTGCCAGCAGCTTACGACAGGGAAATCAGCCCCAGCATTTT	CASSLRQGNQPQHF
TRBJ2-7	.	.	TRBV5-4	TGTGCCAGCAGCACTACTATGGACGAGCAGTACTTC	CASSTTMDEQYF
TRBJ1-2	.	.	TRBV30	TGTGCCTGGGACCCTACCCAGGGCTTAAATGGCTACACCTTC	CAWDPTQGLNGYTF
TRBJ2-7	.	TRBD2	TRBV2	TGTGCCAGCAGATCCCTAGCGGCCGGGGGCGAGCAGTACTTC	CASRSLAAGGEQYF
TRBJ1-5	.	.	TRBV28	TGTGCCAGCAGTCCGAGTAAGGGGGGGAATCAGCCCCAGCATTTT	CASSPSKGGNQPQHF
TRBJ1-2	.	.	TRBV18	TGTGCCAGCTCACCATCGGGAGCCTATGGCTACACCTTC	CASSPSGAYGYTF
TRBJ2-3	.	TRBD2	TRBV4-3	TGCGCCAGCAGCCAAGATCCACTAGCGGGGGGGCAGGATACGCAGTATTTT	CASSQDPLAGGQDTQYF
TRBJ2-7	.	TRBD1	TRBV2	TGTGCCAGCAGCCTACAGGGGGATCGGTACGAGCAGTACTTC	CASSLQGDRYEQYF
TRBJ2-7	.	.	TRBV7-8	TGTGCCAGCAGCTTTACCAGGGACTACGAGCAGTACTTC	CASSFTRDYEQYF
TRBJ2-2	.	.	TRBV7-3	TGTGCCAGCAGCTTAGGGGGGGCGATCACCGGGGAGCTGTTTTTT	CASSLGGAITGELFF
TRBJ2-5	once	TRBD1	TRBV5-1	TGCGCCAGCAGCTTGGGGTCACAGGGGAAAGAGACCCAGTACTTC	CASSLGSQGKETQYF
TRBJ1-2	.	.	TRBV5-1	TGCGCCAGCAGCCCTTACCAGGGGAACTATGGCTACACCTTC	CASSPYQGNYGYTF
TRBJ1-1	once	.	TRBV20-1	TGCAGTGCCCCACCTAAAGCTTTCTTT	CSAPPKAFF
TRBJ2-3	.	.	TRBV2	TGTGCCAGCAGTGATTTGGACTCCGGAGGGGTGGCAGATACGCAGTATTTT	CASSDLDSGGVADTQYF
TRBJ1-3	.	.	TRBV28	TGTGCCAGCAGTTTACAGGGGTCCAACACCATATATTTT	CASSLQGSNTIYF
TRBJ2-7	.	TRBD1	TRBV5-1	TGCGCCAGCAGCACCCCAGGGGGCCGCGAGCAGTACTTC	CASSTPGGREQYF
TRBJ2-3	.	TRBD1	TRBV5-1	TGCGCCACCAACCTTGGGACAGGGAGCACAGATACGCAGTATTTT	CATNLGTGSTDTQYF
TRBJ2-7	.	.	TRBV5-1	TGCGCCAGCAGCCCAAGGACAGACCCCTACGAGCAGTACTTC	CASSPRTDPYEQYF
TRBJ1-5	.	TRBD1	TRBV7-2	TGTGCCAGCAGCCTTTCTACAGGGGTCGGAGAGCCCCAGCATTTT	CASSLSTGVGEPQHF
TRBJ1-4	.	.	TRBV3-1/TRBV3-2	TGTGCCAGCAGCCAGAGGGGGGGTGAAAAACTGTTTTTT	CASSQRGGEKLFF
TRBJ2-3	.	.	TRBV10-2	TGCGCCAGCAGCCAGGGGGGTAGCACAGATACGCAGTATTTT	CASSQGGSTDTQYF
TRBJ2-3	.	TRBD2	TRBV5-1	TGCGCCAGCAGCTATAGCGGGGGGCCCACAGATACGCAGTATTTT	CASSYSGGPTDTQYF
TRBJ1-5	.	TRBD1	TRBV28	TGTGCCAGCAGGTCCGGGACAGTCACCGTTTTCAATCAGCCCCAGCATTTT	CASRSGTVTVFNQPQHF
TRBJ2-6	.	.	TRBV9	TGTGCCAGCAGCGTGGACAGGGCCAACGTCCTGACTTTC	CASSVDRANVLTF
TRBJ1-3	.	TRBD1	TRBV18	TGTGCCAGCTCACGGGACAGGGCTGGAAACACCATATATTTT	CASSRDRAGNTIYF
TRBJ2-3	.	TRBD2	TRBV5-4	TGTGCCAGCAGTCCGGGACTAGCGGGAAAGAATACGCAGTATTTT	CASSPGLAGKNTQYF
TRBJ2-3	.	.	TRBV24-1	TGTGCCACCAGTGACCGAGGGGGATTTAGTACAGATACGCAGTATTTT	CATSDRGGFSTDTQYF
TRBJ2-2	few	.	TRBV19	TGTGCCACACAGGAGTCAAACACCGGGGAGCTGTTTTTT	CATQESNTGELFF
TRBJ1-2	.	TRBD1	TRBV7-9	TGTGCCAGCAGCTTAGGGGGCGACAGGGACCATGGCTACACCTTC	CASSLGGDRDHGYTF
TRBJ1-5	.	TRBD1	TRBV7-2	TGTGCCAGCAGCTTAGATGGGACAGGGGACCAGCCCCAGCATTTT	CASSLDGTGDQPQHF
TRBJ1-5	.	TRBD1	TRBV5-6	TGTGCCAGCAGCGCGGGACAGGGGAATCAGCCCCAGCATTTT	CASSAGQGNQPQHF
TRBJ1-4	.	TRBD1	TRBV4-1	TGCGCCAGCAGCCAAGAATATACAGGGGGTTTCGGTGAAAAACTGTTTTTT	CASSQEYTGGFGEKLFF
TRBJ2-7	.	TRBD2	TRBV11-2	TGTGCCAGCAGCTTCCCCCGGGGGGTAGGGTCCTACGAGCAGTACTTC	CASSFPRGVGSYEQYF
TRBJ1-4	.	.	TRBV21-1	TGTGCCACCCTAAAGAGGAGAAATAATGAAAAACTGTTTTTT	CATLKRRNNEKLFF
TRBJ2-7	.	.	TRBV2	TGTGCCAGCACGCGGGAAATAACCTACGAGCAGTACTTC	CASTREITYEQYF
TRBJ2-3	once	.	TRBV7-8	TGTGCCAGCAGCTTAGGGCACAGTAGCACAGATACGCAGTATTTT	CASSLGHSSTDTQYF
TRBJ1-6	.	.	TRBV5-1	TGCGCCAGCAGCTTGGATCGAGATTCACCCCTCCACTTT	CASSLDRDSPLHF
TRBJ2-7	.	TRBD1	TRBV7-2	TGTGCCAGCAGCTTAGCGGCGGGACAGGGATATTACGAGCAGTACTTC	CASSLAAGQGYYEQYF
TRBJ2-3	.	.	TRBV5-1	TGCGCCAGCAGGGGGGCAGAGGAAGCAGATACGCAGTATTTT	CASRGAEEADTQYF
TRBJ1-3	.	.	TRBV6-1	TGTGCCAGCAGTGACAGGAGGGGAAACACCATATATTTT	CASSDRRGNTIYF
TRBJ1-1	.	.	TRBV12-3/TRBV12-4	TGTGCCAGCAGTTCCAGGGTAAGGACTGAAGCTTTCTTT	CASSSRVRTEAFF
TRBJ1-3	.	.	TRBV2	TGTGCCAGCAGTCAGGGTCCCATAAGGGCTGGAAACACCATATATTTT	CASSQGPIRAGNTIYF
TRBJ1-2	.	.	TRBV4-1	TGCGCCAGCAGCCAAATCCCGGGAGGAGCCTATGGCTACACCTTC	CASSQIPGGAYGYTF
TRBJ1-1	.	.	TRBV10-3	TGTGCCATCAGGGTCCAGGGGAGGGACACTGAAGCTTTCTTT	CAIRVQGRDTEAFF
TRBJ1-3	.	.	TRBV6-5	TGTGCCAGCAGTTACGGGAATAGGGGCTCTGGAAACACCATATATTTT	CASSYGNRGSGNTIYF
TRBJ1-1	.	.	TRBV27	TGTGCCAGTTCGTCGGTTCTCGCACTCGCTGAAGCTTTCTTT	CASSSVLALAEAFF
TRBJ2-7	few	TRBD2	TRBV7-2	TGTGCCAGCAGCTTTATAGCGGGGGCCACCTACGAGCAGTACTTC	CASSFIAGATYEQYF